What follows are 18 T cell receptor beta chains derived from one specimen sequenced in a study of cytomegalovirus exposure and HLA in healthy donors. The PCR ran on 60 Vbeta and 13 Jbeta primers. Libraries were prepared by immunoSEQ multiplex PCR; TCRdb keeps only in-frame clonotypes and omits some of them. The table records about 200,000 clones, approximately 82% of them present only once. Source material: PBMCs. These TCRs come from a man aged 35 to 55 in good health and CMV-seropositive.

J is TRBJ2-1 and V is TRBV7-6; no clear D gene. Per the germline V gene, CDR1 is SGHVS and CDR2 is FNYEAQ. This CDR3 spans 15 amino acids. Trimming cost V 2 bases and J 4 bases, with 12 bases left between them. The CDR3 DNA follows: TGTGCCAGCAGCTTATCGCAGGAACGATACAATGAGCAGTTCTTC. It encodes CASSLSQERYNEQFF.

This clone was observed a few times. The genes are TRBV5-6 and TRBJ2-1, with D possibly TRBD2 on 6 matching bases. V lost 0 bases and J 5 bases, leaving 9 bases between the germline ends. The CDR3 has 14 amino acids. Per germline, CDR1 SGHDT and CDR2 YYEEEE. In nucleotides, the CDR3 is TGTGCCAGCAGCTTGGTGGCGGGACACAATGAGCAGTTCTTC. It translates to CASSLVAGHNEQFF.

The J gene is TRBJ1-3, the V gene TRBV10-3, with unresolved D. The CDR3 has 14 amino acids. Trimming left V 10 bases short and J 0 bases short, with 13 bases between. Germline CDR1 and CDR2: ENHRY and SYGVKD. This CDR3 reads CATVDGGSGNTIYF. The CDR3 bases are TGTGCCACCGTGGACGGAGGCTCTGGAAACACCATATATTTT.

This chain links TRBV27 with TRBJ2-1; 12 bases map to TRBD1. The germline V gene encodes CDR1 MNHEY and CDR2 SMNVEV (reference sequence). Trimming removed 10 bases from V and 8 bases from J; junction bases left unmatched: 6. The CDR3 runs 13 residues. The CDR3 bases are TGTGCCACGGGACAGGGGGCGTTGTATGAGCAGTTCTTC. This translates into CATGQGALYEQFF.

The chain couples TRBV5-1 to TRBJ1-1, with 8 bases that match TRBD1. Looked up from germline, CDR1 is SGHRS and CDR2 is YFSETQ. The junction had 5 bases not matched to a gene; V was cut back by 1 base and J by 0 bases. CDR3 length: 16 residues. CDR3: CASSLRGQGLNTEAFF. CDR3 nucleotide sequence: TGCGCCAGCAGCTTGAGAGGACAGGGCCTGAACACTGAAGCTTTCTTT.

V and J are TRBV11-2 and TRBJ1-2, with D hard to call. Trimming took 0 bases from V and 1 from J, leaving 3 bases between them. Germline values: CDR1 SGHAT, CDR2 FQNNGV. The CDR3 is made up of 13 amino acids. In DNA form, the CDR3 reads TGTGCCAGCAGCTTAGAACTTAACTATGGCTACACCTTC. Translated: CASSLELNYGYTF.

V gene TRBV7-2 combines with J gene TRBJ1-2, with 7 bases aligning to TRBD1. The V and J ends lost 3 bases and 3 bases, in that order; junction bases with no gene match: 4. The CDR3 is 14 amino acids. The V gene's germline CDR1 is SGHTA and CDR2 FQGNSA. CDR3 coding DNA: TGTGCCAGCAGCTTGACAGGGCGGTACTATGGCTACACCTTC. This encodes CASSLTGRYYGYTF. The full variable domain, with the rest looked up from reference TRBV7-2 and TRBJ1-2, is GAGVSQSPSNKVTEKGKDVELRCDPISGHTALYWYRQSLGQGLEFLIYFQGNSAPDKSGLPSDRFSAERTGGSVSTLTIQRTQQEDSAVYLCASSLTGRYYGYTFGSGTRLTVV.

This chain links TRBV18 with TRBJ2-1; D may be TRBD1 (6 bases). Germline V CDR1 and CDR2: KGHSH, LQKENI. V lost 4 bases and J 6 bases, leaving 16 bases between the germline ends. This CDR3 has 15 amino acids. CDR3 protein: CASSRHTGYLNEQFF. The CDR3 bases are TGTGCCAGCTCACGCCATACAGGGTACCTCAATGAGCAGTTCTTC.

This clone was detected once. The chain employs TRBV2 and TRBJ1-5, with D possibly TRBD1 on 6 matching bases. Trimming took off 4 bases at V and 3 bases at J, with 10 bases between the two ends. Germline CDR1 SNHLY, CDR2 FYNNEI. This CDR3 is built from 14 residues. CDR3 DNA: TGTGCCAGCAGTGCCGGGGGGGCCAATCAGCCCCAGCATTTT. It codes for CASSAGGANQPQHF.

The rearrangement uses TRBV6-1 and TRBJ1-4; D not certain. Trimming shortened V by 5 bases and J by 13 bases, and 14 bases separated the two germline ends. The CDR3 extends over 12 amino acids. Per the germline V gene, CDR1 is MNHNS and CDR2 is SASEGT. The CDR3, as DNA: TGTGCCAGCAGTCTCCGCTCGGAGGTACTGTTTTTT. Encoded protein: CASSLRSEVLFF.

CDR3 sequence (DNA): TGTGCCAGCAGCTCAGGGAGGAGAGGATACGAGCAGTACTTC. Protein product: CASSSGRRGYEQYF. This chain links TRBV2 with TRBJ2-7; maybe TRBD2 (6 bases). The ends were cut back, 6 bases at V and 4 bases at J, with 16 bases in the middle. The germline CDR1 and CDR2 sequences are SNHLY and FYNNEI. The CDR3 totals 14 residues.

This sequence joins TRBV7-9 and TRBJ2-7; 8 bases agree with TRBD1. Germline CDR1 and CDR2: SEHNR and FQNEAQ (reference sequence). The trim removed 1 base at V and 5 bases at J, leaving 4 bases unmatched. The CDR3 length is 14 residues. CDR3 sequence: CASSLGQGNNEQYF. CDR3 sequence (DNA): TGTGCCAGCAGCTTAGGACAGGGGAATAACGAGCAGTACTTC. Supplemented by reference TRBV7-9 and TRBJ2-7, the full variable domain reads DTGVSQNPRHKITKRGQNVTFRCDPISEHNRLYWYRQTLGQGPEFLTYFQNEAQLEKSRLLSDRFSAERPKGSFSTLEIQRTEQGDSAMYLCASSLGQGNNEQYFGPGTRLTVT.

The rearrangement joins TRBV7-2 to TRBJ2-5, with 10 positions matching TRBD1. The CDR3 totals 16 residues. Looked up from germline, CDR1 is SGHTA and CDR2 is FQGNSA. The trim removed 6 bases at V and 5 bases at J, leaving 12 bases unmatched. The CDR3 loop reads CASSPSTGGVRETQYF. CDR3 sequence (DNA): TGTGCCAGCAGTCCGTCGACAGGGGGCGTGAGGGAGACCCAGTACTTC. Full variable domain (missing parts from reference TRBV7-2 and TRBJ2-5): GAGVSQSPSNKVTEKGKDVELRCDPISGHTALYWYRQSLGQGLEFLIYFQGNSAPDKSGLPSDRFSAERTGGSVSTLTIQRTQQEDSAVYLCASSPSTGGVRETQYFGPGTRLLVL.

This chain joins TRBV19 and TRBJ2-1; possible D gene TRBD2, 5 bases. The CDR3 covers 20 residues. Looked up from germline, CDR1 is LNHDA and CDR2 is SQIVND (reference sequence). V shed 4 bases and J shed 2 bases, with 27 bases lying between them. This CDR3 is CASSSPPGSLLPRTYNEQFF. The CDR3 DNA sequence: TGTGCCAGTAGTAGCCCCCCGGGGTCCCTCCTTCCTCGGACCTACAATGAGCAGTTCTTC.

This chain joins TRBV19 and TRBJ1-1; 9 nucleotides align to TRBD1. Germline loops: CDR1 LNHDA, CDR2 SQIVND (reference sequence). After removal of 3 bases from V and 4 bases from J, the junction contained 6 bases not matched to a gene. The CDR3 runs 15 residues. The CDR3 bases are TGTGCCAGTAGTATCGATGGGACAGGGTCCACTGAAGCTTTCTTT. This translates into CASSIDGTGSTEAFF.

The chain recombines TRBV19 with TRBJ1-1; D not certain. The CDR3 runs 14 residues. Trimming stripped 4 bases from V and 0 bases from J, with 9 bases between. Germline-derived CDR1 and CDR2 are LNHDA and SQIVND (reference sequence). The CDR3 sequence is CASSRAEVNTEAFF. CDR3 DNA sequence: TGTGCCAGTAGTAGGGCGGAGGTGAACACTGAAGCTTTCTTT.

The chain is built from TRBV5-1 and TRBJ1-4; D is perhaps TRBD1 (6 bases). Germline CDR1 is SGHRS and CDR2 is YFSETQ. V lost 4 bases and J lost 3, with 13 bases in between. This CDR3 comprises 15 residues. The CDR3 here is CASSHDNRANEKLFF. The CDR3 DNA sequence: TGCGCCAGCAGCCACGATAACAGGGCTAATGAAAAACTGTTTTTT. Together with reference TRBV5-1 and TRBJ1-4, the CDR3 gives the full variable domain: KAGVTQTPRYLIKTRGQQVTLSCSPISGHRSVSWYQQTPGQGLQFLFEYFSETQRNKGNFPGRFSGRQFSNSRSEMNVSTLELGDSALYLCASSHDNRANEKLFFGSGTQLSVL.

This rearrangement joins TRBV15 to TRBJ2-3; 12 bases align to TRBD2. This CDR3 has 18 residues. The V gene end was trimmed by 0 bases and the J gene end by 5 bases; junction bases not matched to a gene: 9. Germline lookup yields CDR1 LNHNV and CDR2 YYDKDF (reference sequence). CDR3 nucleotides: TGTGCCACCAGCAGAGATAGAAGACTAGCGGGAGTTAAAGATACGCAGTATTTT. This gives the protein CATSRDRRLAGVKDTQYF.